This TCR beta chain was sequenced for a study of glioma-infiltrating T cells after dendritic cell vaccination. With 0 bases removed from V and 6 bases from J, the gap between germline ends came to 12 bases. Germline-derived CDR1 and CDR2 are SGDLS and YYNGEE. The CDR3 runs 15 residues. General study findings and limits: Survival was not directly related to TCR clonality in these patients.

Time point indicated: after dendritic cell vaccination, including at tumor progression/relapse. Patients had residual fresh-frozen tumor tissue and more than two years of survival data. For this clone: The antigen remains unidentified.

Primers: 60 V beta forward and 13 J beta reverse. The repertoire was sequenced with immunoSEQ multiplex PCR; TCRdb's copy has only in-frame clones and lacks some. This table holds 99,000 or so clones, around 89% found once. The V and J genes are TRBV9 and TRBJ2-2; the D gene is possibly TRBD2 (7 bases). The sequencing here drew on blood, taken after dendritic cell vaccination. This clonotype was sampled from a human donor with glioblastoma. The CDR3 protein is CASSVGRGGSGELFF. The CDR3 DNA sequence: TGTGCCAGCAGCGTAGGCAGGGGAGGGTCCGGGGAGCTGTTTTTT.